Ten or more counts support the clone carrying this T cell receptor beta chain. Its target is not known. Amplification of TCR beta CDR3 regions used RNA as the template. First-round RT-PCR of the TCR CDR3 relied on the HTBI primer set. Each CDR3 protein gets one entry after TCRdb re-called the multiplex PCR reads with MiXCR. The sample includes hundreds of thousands of distinct CDR3 sequences, approximately 15% of them seen just once. A patient was excluded if there was uncontrolled infection, other autoimmune disease, pregnancy or lactation. Trimming left V 2 bases short and J 2 bases short, with 10 bases between. This CDR3 region has 14 residues. These data come from a study of T cells in Graves' hyperthyroidism and ophthalmopathy. Regarding the study as a whole: Expanded thyroid clonotypes (above 0.001) were mostly also found in blood.

This receptor was taken from a woman in her thirties or forties with Graves' ophthalmopathy. The sequenced sample consisted of blood. V gene TRBV12-3 or TRBV12-4 combines with J gene TRBJ2-7, with D possibly being TRBD1 or TRBD2 (7 bases each). The CDR3 is CASSLQGGAYEQYF. The CDR3 DNA reads TGTGCCAGCAGTTTACAGGGGGGGGCCTACGAGCAGTACTTC.